This section outlines one TCR beta chain sequence together with its context. No cognate antigen has been identified for it. No much larger clonotype is one base removed from it; base qualities were not supplied. This record comes from a study of blood T cell repertoires in COVID-19 (dated by TCRdb to the early 2020s). A note on the overall study: Samples from collaborators originated in the United States, Italy and Spain and spanned both the acute and convalescent phases of COVID-19. The prospective study material was composed of cDNA or gDNA derived from T cells, B-cell-depleted T cells, or PBMCs. The dataset comprised deeply sampled blood TCRbeta repertoires from subjects exposed to, actively infected with, or recovered from COVID-19. The repertoires were released in a freely available public database meant as a resource for research on the immune response to SARS-CoV-2. Samples came from the ongoing ImmuneRACE study (first 160 participants) plus 1,254 subjects from 6 global collaborators. Nearly every sample came with metadata listing a de-identified subject ID, COVID-19 status, age in years and sex. Where available, HLA class I and class II types were taken from metadata supplied by the sample provider and were not determined by assay-based typing.

Whole blood was collected in K2EDTA tubes by collaborating institutions according to the institutions' own protocols. Collaborator samples were shipped for TCRbeta analysis as frozen whole blood, isolated PBMCs, or DNA extracted from either sample type. Here is what the overall study found, with its caveats: The amount of clinical and demographic metadata varied by source and participant and was provided uncurated.

TCRbeta CDR3 regions were amplified from genomic DNA using the immunoSEQ Assay, a bias-controlled multiplex PCR. The original methods were these. The number of nucleated cells in each sample was estimated from the amplification of reference gene primers within the assay. To quantify the absolute abundance of each unique TCRbeta CDR3 rearrangement, sequence reads were collapsed and filtered. Productive Simpson clonality was computed per sample as the square root of Simpson's diversity index over productive rearrangements. The immuneACCESS repertoire file appears here via TCRdb, limited to in-frame rearrangements. These files lack a portion of the clones; in checked studies, under half of the deficit traces to unresolved V genes, and the cause of the others is not known. For V, J and clone size, that table is used; D and trimming come from the DNA. The sample yields a few hundred thousand clones; approximately 87% were counted once. The top ten hold roughly 2.5% of the sample.

Measured from the cysteine to the phenylalanine, the CDR3 is 14 residues long. The kept DNA is CDR3 alone, 42 bases in frame from the first base. Sequences KGHSH (CDR1) and LQKENI (CDR2) are obtained from the germline V gene. The V and J ends are trimmed by 4 bases and 8 bases, leaving 15 bases between them. The sequence was obtained from a woman in her 50s with acute or convalescent COVID-19. The sequenced sample was peripheral blood. This receptor chain uses TRBV18 and TRBJ2-1; the D segment could be TRBD2, given 5 matching bases. The nucleotide sequence is given as TGTGCCAGCTCACTTTTTACGGGAAGAGATGAGCAGTTCTTC. This yields the protein CASSLFTGRDEQFF.